The clone carrying this T cell receptor (beta chain) was observed a handful of times. The antigen is undetermined. The primer mix had 60 Vbeta and 13 Jbeta primers. Data came from immunoSEQ multiplex PCR; TCRdb stores just in-frame clones and leaves some out. Here the sample spans around 100,000 clones, approximately 66% being singletons. This specimen belongs to a study of cytomegalovirus exposure and HLA in healthy donors. Study outcomes and limitations: An analysis that came later showed most CMV-associated TCR beta chains appearing HLA-restricted. Analysis performed later found over 15,000 TCR beta sequences associated with HLA alleles at 0.05 false discovery rate. The sole available immune exposure information was CMV serostatus. In vitro checks showed that three CMV-associated chains really do target CMV antigens.

Sequencing input: PBMCs. This receptor was obtained from a woman aged 45-60 years in good health and CMV-seronegative.

CDR3 sequence: CASSPIGSGRFPGANVLTF. CDR3 in DNA: TGCGCCAGCAGCCCGATCGGTAGCGGGAGGTTTCCTGGGGCCAACGTCCTGACTTTC. The rearrangement joins TRBV5-1 to TRBJ2-6, with 10 bases that match TRBD2. Trimming took 4 bases from V and 2 from J; bases not matched to a gene: 12. Germline V CDR1 and CDR2: SGHRS, YFSETQ. The CDR3 loop spans 19 amino acids.